Listed here is a single TCR beta chain. Its recognized antigen is unknown. From the cysteine through the phenylalanine, the CDR3 covers 15 amino acids. The DNA sequence is not available. The germline V gene gives CDR1 as MNHEY and CDR2 as SVGEGT. The sample belongs to a study of T cells expressing NK-cell markers (dated by TCRdb to between 2020 and 2021). A note on the overall study: Three sorted T-cell subsets (CD3+CD56+NKG2C+, CD3+CD56+NKG2C- and CD3+CD56-NKG2C+) from several donors had their TCR beta-chain repertoires profiled. Of the eight sequenced donors, seven were found to be HCMV-seropositive and one was found to be HCMV-seronegative. Randomly selected healthy volunteers, three men and five women, were used as the eight sequenced donors. Sequencing of the libraries produced 2 x 150 bp reads on Illumina HiSeq 2000/2500, MiSeq or NextSeq.

TCRdb lists the instrument as Illumina HiSeq 2000. The TCR beta cDNA libraries were made using 5'RACE template switching, a step that added both a universal primer site and unique molecular identifiers. Synthesis of cDNA was primed from the TCR beta constant segment and was followed by two consecutive PCR amplification steps. Turning to the authors' computational methods: MIGEC was used to demultiplex reads and group the reads by UMI, and MiTCR was used to assemble and quantify clonotypes. To exclude erroneous sequences, only TCR cDNA sequences supported by at least two reads were retained. The tcR package was used for downstream repertoire analysis, and clonotypes were matched across fractions by CDR3 nucleotide sequence plus V segment. VDJmatch was used to annotate antigen specificity against VDJdb, with one amino acid substitution in CDR3 allowed. Through TCRdb reprocessing, the reads give one entry per CDR3 protein sequence; DNA is omitted. Clone size and V and J calls follow TCRdb, not the original study. The table held for this sample gives approximately 460,000 distinct CDR3 sequences. The biggest ten clones account for 6% to 9.5% of the sample.

HCMV serostatus was determined by detecting HCMV-specific IgG in serum with a commercial ELISA kit. Ficoll density gradient centrifugation was used to isolate peripheral blood mononuclear cells from blood. The full study reports these points: In more than five donors, the dominant CD3+CD56+NKG2C+ clonotypes were found to rank among the top 10 CD8+ clonotypes and to make up about 1.0-7.0% of CD8+ T cells. Whether the expanded NKG2C-expressing T cell clones were specific for HCMV antigens was left unclear. Those dominant clonotypes were again the most abundant among CD3+CD56-NKG2C+ cells in a few donors, at roughly 25-65%.

The origin of this receptor is a woman between 18 and 69 years old in good health. Sequencing used blood T cells: a sorted CD56 or NKG2C T cell subset, CD4+ or CD8+ T cells, or bulk PBMC T cells (not recorded which). Recombination linked TRBV6-2 or TRBV6-3 to TRBJ1-5; with no DNA, the TCRdb D assignment of TRBD1 cannot be verified. CDR3 sequence: CASRSAGRVNQPQHF.